This TCR beta chain was profiled in a study of cytomegalovirus exposure and HLA in healthy donors. Germline values: CDR1 SGHDN, CDR2 FVKESK. Between the trimmed V and J ends, which lost 5 bases and 2 bases, there was a span of 10 bases. The CDR3 contains 13 residues. This table comes from immunoSEQ multiplex PCR, and its TCRdb copy is limited to in-frame clones, with some not included. Here the sample spans around 250,000 clones, 90% being singletons. The TCR was taken from a woman aged 25 to 39 in good health and CMV-seronegative. Input material: PBMCs. V and J are TRBV14 and TRBJ2-7; D possibly matches TRBD1 or TRBD2 (5 bases each). The CDR3 loop reads CASSTWGTYEQYF. The CDR3 DNA reads TGTGCCAGCAGCACCTGGGGGACCTACGAGCAGTACTTC.